This T cell receptor (beta chain) appears in the sequencing data of a study of spatial heterogeneity in lung cancer. The CDR3 covers 11 residues. Germline V gives CDR1 SGHAT, CDR2 FQNNGV. V lost 3 bases and J 9 bases, leaving 6 bases between the germline ends. This clonotype has more than one count but fewer than ten. Time point described: sample taken at primary tumor resection. Whole RNA, isolated from tumor, nontumor lung or frozen PBMC, was sequenced without prior sorting. TCRdb passed the 5' RACE reads through MiXCR, listing each CDR3 protein once. Here the sample spans some 100,000 distinct CDR3 sequences, about 12% being singletons.

This clonotype was sampled from a male donor with early-stage non-small cell lung cancer. The V call is TRBV11-2, the J call TRBJ2-1; a possible D gene is TRBD2 (6 bases). The sequencing used PBMCs, collected at surgery. CDR3 coding DNA: TGTGCCAGCAGCTTGGGAGGTGAGCAGTTCTTC. Protein: CASSLGGEQFF. The variable domain in full, completed from reference TRBV11-2 and TRBJ2-1, reads EAGVAQSPRYKIIEKRQSVAFWCNPISGHATLYWYQQILGQGPKLLIQFQNNGVVDDSQLPKDRFSAERLKGVDSTLKIQPAKLEDSAVYLCASSLGGEQFFGPGTRLTVL.